The following is a T cell receptor (beta chain) sequence with its context. Antigen: not known. This specimen comes from a study of shared clonotypes between healthy human individuals. Study-level information: Two female and a few male donors aged 18 to 49 were enrolled. Study-wide results and limits: With a handful of donors compared, 4.5% to 6.5% of naive CD4 clonotypes were shared.

Sequenced by immunoSEQ multiplex PCR; TCRdb stores in-frame clones only, minus some. In the table there are millions of clones, more than 90% of which are singletons. The donor cohort consisted entirely of Caucasian adults residing in Nashville, Tennessee. A CD45RA-negative memory subset and a CD45RA+ naive subset were separated from the CD4+ cells. The TCR sequence derives from a man aged 18 to 29 in good health. Sequenced material: naive CD4+ T cells sorted from blood. Subset described: CD45RA+ positively selected.

CDR3: CASSTTRTGSVSPLHF. The CDR3 DNA follows: TGTGCCAGTAGCACAACACGGACAGGGTCGGTTTCACCCCTCCACTTT. The V and J genes are TRBV19 and TRBJ1-6; 8 nucleotides match TRBD1. This CDR3 comprises 16 residues. Per the germline V gene, CDR1 is LNHDA and CDR2 is SQIVND (reference sequence). J gave up 9 bases and V 6 bases, and 13 bases lay outside the gene matches.